The next 22 T cell receptor beta chains were all read from a single sample in a study of blood T cell repertoires in COVID-19. Clones were read by immunoSEQ multiplex PCR, and TCRdb kept only the in-frame ones, dropping some. The sample yields about 320,000 clones, roughly 82% seen once. Sequenced sample: peripheral blood. These receptors were obtained from a woman aged 45-65 years with acute or convalescent COVID-19.

The chain has TRBV28 and TRBJ1-5; perhaps TRBD1 as D (6 bases). Per germline, CDR1 MDHEN and CDR2 SYDVKM. V was cut by 7 bases and J by 0 bases, with 16 bases left in between. The CDR3 covers 16 residues. The CDR3 bases are TGTGCCAGCACGAGCCCCCGGGGGGCTAGCAATCAGCCCCAGCATTTT. Protein sequence: CASTSPRGASNQPQHF.

The chain combines TRBV12-5 with TRBJ1-1; no definite D call. Germline CDR1 LGHNT, CDR2 FRNRAP. The V end was cut by 2 bases, the J end by 0 bases, with 4 bases between. This CDR3 contains 13 residues. The CDR3 reads CASGLRLNTEAFF. The CDR3 coding sequence is TGTGCTAGTGGTTTGCGTTTGAACACTGAAGCTTTCTTT.

As for this clone: Other DNA sequences in the same sample also yield this CDR3. The rearrangement uses TRBV12-5 and TRBJ2-1, with a tentative D call TRBD2 (6 bases). V was cut by 7 bases and J by 5 bases, with 15 bases left in between. Germline loops: CDR1 LGHNT, CDR2 FRNRAP. The CDR3 runs to 14 residues. The CDR3 is CASATTSGNNEQFF. Here the CDR3 DNA reads TGTGCTAGTGCCACGACTAGTGGTAACAATGAGCAGTTCTTC. The variable domain in full, with the rest retrieved from reference TRBV12-5 and TRBJ2-1, is DARVTQTPRHKVTEMGQEVTMRCQPILGHNTVFWYRQTMMQGLELLAYFRNRAPLDDSGMPKDRFSAEMPDATLATLKIQPSEPRDSAVYFCASATTSGNNEQFFGPGTRLTVL.

Worth noting for this clone: This specimen includes other DNA sequences encoding the same CDR3. This sequence joins TRBV9 and TRBJ2-7; 7 bases agree with TRBD1. Germline V gene lookup returns CDR1 SGDLS and CDR2 YYNGEE. With V trimmed by 3 bases and J by 5 bases, 2 bases remained unmatched. The CDR3 has 12 residues. DNA for the CDR3: TGTGCCAGCAGCGCCGACAGGGACGAGCAGTACTTC. It is translated as CASSADRDEQYF.

CDR3 sequence (DNA): TGTGCCAGCAGGGCCGGGACAGGGGAAATGGACAATGAGCAGTTCTTC. Its translation: CASRAGTGEMDNEQFF. This sequence joins TRBV2 and TRBJ2-1; 10 bases match TRBD1. Germline lookup yields CDR1 SNHLY and CDR2 FYNNEI. The CDR3 has 16 amino acids. V shed 6 bases and J 5 bases; nucleotides not matched to a gene: 10.

The chain has TRBV28 and TRBJ1-1; D not resolved. This CDR3 spans 16 amino acids. Trimming removed 2 bases from V and 0 bases from J, with 13 bases in between. Germline V gene sequence: CDR1 MDHEN, CDR2 SYDVKM. The CDR3 DNA reads TGTGCCAGCAGTTTACCCTCGACAAGCATGAACACTGAAGCTTTCTTT. This sequence encodes CASSLPSTSMNTEAFF.

The chain recombines TRBV28 with TRBJ1-1, with 7 positions matching TRBD1. V lost 8 bases, J lost 11 bases, and 17 bases stayed unmatched. Per germline, CDR1 MDHEN and CDR2 SYDVKM. The CDR3 consists of 14 residues. The CDR3 nucleotides read TGTGCCAGCCGTGTTGAAGTAGGGGGCGCGCGGGCTTTCTTT. The encoded protein is CASRVEVGGARAFF.

This clone was found a few times. For the CDR3, the DNA is TGTGCCACCAGTGATTGGAGGCAGAATCAGCCCCAGCATTTT. It specifies CATSDWRQNQPQHF. V gene TRBV24-1 combines with J gene TRBJ1-5; D gene uncertain. The CDR3 totals 14 residues. CDR1 KGHDR and CDR2 SFDVKD come from the germline V gene. The ends were cut back, 2 bases at V and 4 bases at J, with 8 bases in the middle.

The CDR3 spells CASKSGGSVLNEQFF. In DNA form, the CDR3 reads TGTGCCAGCAAAAGTGGCGGGAGTGTTTTGAATGAGCAGTTCTTC. The rearrangement uses TRBV6-5 and TRBJ2-1; 7 bases are a match to TRBD2. The length of the CDR3 is 15 residues. In germline, CDR1 is MNHEY, CDR2 SVGAGI. V lost 7 bases and J lost 7; bases outside the gene matches: 13.

The chain carries TRBV24-1 and TRBJ2-1, with TRBD2 identical over 8 bases. The CDR3 is 17 amino acids. Germline V CDR1 and CDR2: KGHDR, SFDVKD. With V trimmed by 3 bases and J by 9 bases, 15 bases remained unmatched. The CDR3, as DNA: TGTGCCACCAGTGATCCAATACCGGGACTAGGAGCGTCTGAGCAGTTCTTC. Residues: CATSDPIPGLGASEQFF.

V usage is TRBV9 and J usage is TRBJ2-1; 11 bases fit TRBD2. The CDR3 has 18 amino acids. V shed 3 bases and J 6 bases; nucleotides not matched to a gene: 14. Per the germline V gene, CDR1 is SGDLS and CDR2 is YYNGEE. CDR3 sequence reads: CASSASGRTTTTSNEQFF. The CDR3, as DNA: TGTGCCAGCAGCGCTAGCGGGAGGACTACTACTACTTCCAATGAGCAGTTCTTC.

This clone has only one observation. The rearrangement links TRBV6-2 or TRBV6-3 to TRBJ2-3; TRBD1 aligns across 10 bases. The V gene end was trimmed by 0 bases and the J gene end by 5 bases; junction bases not matched to a gene: 5. Per the germline V gene, CDR1 is MNHEY and CDR2 is SVGEGT. The CDR3 is 16 amino acids. The CDR3 DNA is TGTGCCAGCAGTTACTCATGGACAGGGGGAAAAGATACGCAGTATTTT. It encodes CASSYSWTGGKDTQYF.

The V and J genes are TRBV4-3 and TRBJ2-5; 9 bases are a match to TRBD2. Germline V gene sequence: CDR1 LGHNA, CDR2 YSLEER. There are 15 residues in the CDR3. V lost 6 bases, J lost 5 bases, and 10 bases stayed unmatched. CDR3 residues: CASSGVAGVWETQYF. CDR3 bases: TGCGCCAGCAGTGGGGTAGCGGGAGTTTGGGAGACCCAGTACTTC.

The chain has TRBV14 and TRBJ2-7; a weak D match, TRBD1 (5 bases). The CDR3 spans 15 residues. Trimming cost V 0 bases and J 2 bases, with 11 bases left between them. Germline CDR1 reads SGHDN; CDR2 reads FVKESK. In nucleotides, the CDR3 is TGTGCCAGCAGCCAAGATAGGGGATCGACCTACGAGCAGTACTTC. Protein product: CASSQDRGSTYEQYF.

The V call is TRBV6-5, the J call TRBJ1-2; TRBD1 matches at 8 bases. J lost 3 bases, V lost 5 bases, and 8 bases had no gene match. This CDR3 comprises 15 residues. Germline loops: CDR1 MNHEY, CDR2 SVGAGI. Here the CDR3 reads CASSNRDRMYYGYTF. In nucleotides, the CDR3 is TGTGCCAGCAGTAACCGGGACAGGATGTACTATGGCTACACCTTC.

The genes are TRBV27 and TRBJ1-4; D unresolved. The CDR3 spans 13 residues. V dropped 6 bases and J dropped 7 bases, with 12 bases sitting between them. The germline V gene has CDR1 MNHEY and CDR2 SMNVEV (reference sequence). The chain's CDR3 is CASSRVGGEKLFF. CDR3 bases: TGTGCCAGCAGCCGGGTCGGAGGTGAAAAACTGTTTTTT.

The genes are TRBV24-1 and TRBJ1-2, with D unresolved. This CDR3 is built from 14 residues. The germline V gene has CDR1 KGHDR and CDR2 SFDVKD. Trimming took 4 bases from V and 0 from J, leaving 8 bases between them. Here the CDR3 reads CATSDAGTNYGYTF. The CDR3 DNA is TGTGCCACCAGTGACGCCGGGACTAACTATGGCTACACCTTC.

The genes are TRBV5-1 and TRBJ1-3; perhaps TRBD1 as D (6 bases). CDR3 length equals 15 residues. Germline CDR1 SGHRS, CDR2 YFSETQ. The germline V and J ends were trimmed by 3 bases and 0 bases, with 10 bases remaining between them. The CDR3 here is CASSSTGSSGNTIYF. Here the CDR3 DNA reads TGCGCCAGCAGCTCAACAGGGAGCTCTGGAAACACCATATATTTT.

This chain connects TRBV7-2 to TRBJ2-7; 7 positions agree with TRBD2. The trim removed 3 bases at V and 3 bases at J, leaving 11 bases unmatched. CDR1 is SGHTA and CDR2 is FQGNSA in the germline V gene. CDR3 length: 16 amino acids. CDR3 DNA sequence: TGTGCCAGCAGCTTCATTGGGGGGGACGCCTTCTACGAGCAGTACTTC. Translation gives CASSFIGGDAFYEQYF.

A few counts support this clone. In DNA, the CDR3 is TGTGCCAGCAGCGTAGGGCAGGGGGCGTCTAACTATGGCTACACCTTC. Amino acids: CASSVGQGASNYGYTF. V gene TRBV9 combines with J gene TRBJ1-2, with TRBD1 matching 8 bases. J gave up 0 bases and V 0 bases, and 4 bases lay outside the gene matches. The CDR3 is 16 amino acids. Per the germline V gene, CDR1 is SGDLS and CDR2 is YYNGEE.

The genes are TRBV7-2 and TRBJ1-2, with 7 nucleotides matching TRBD1. Looked up from germline, CDR1 is SGHTA and CDR2 is FQGNSA. V was clipped by 2 bases and J by 8 bases; unmatched bases: 11. The CDR3 totals 15 residues. This CDR3 is CASSLRSAGGRGYTF. The CDR3 DNA follows: TGTGCCAGCAGCTTACGGTCCGCAGGGGGAAGGGGCTACACCTTC.

V usage is TRBV10-1 and J usage is TRBJ2-7; 8 nucleotides align to TRBD2. This CDR3 contains 19 residues. V gave up 2 bases and J gave up 3 bases; unmatched junction bases: 18. Germline CDR1 is WNHNN and CDR2 is SYGVQD (reference sequence). CDR3 nucleotide sequence: TGCGCCAGCAGTGAGCCTACCCAAACTAGCGGCGTTCTCCTCTACGAGCAGTACTTC. It translates to CASSEPTQTSGVLLYEQYF.